This passage covers 26 T cell receptor beta chains from one sample sequenced in a study of T-cell reconstitution after alpha-beta-depleted transplantation in children. The library targeted TCRbeta and was prepared with unique molecular identifiers. TCRdb used MiXCR to reprocess the PCR reads, holding one entry per CDR3 protein. The data hold approximately 350,000 distinct CDR3 sequences, with around 10% observed a single time. The material was PBMCs from the stem cell graft donor, obtained from the stem cell graft. Receptors originate from a human donor who donated a stem cell graft to a child with acute lymphoblastic leukemia.

This clonotype came up a few times. The rearrangement links TRBV20-1 to TRBJ2-7; TRBD2 matches at 15 bases. CDR1 DFQATT and CDR2 SNEGSKA come from the germline V gene (reference sequence). The CDR3 is 16 residues long. The V and J ends lost 4 bases and 5 bases, in that order; junction bases with no gene match: 9. CDR3 protein: CSATGTSGRRIDEQYF. In DNA form, the CDR3 reads TGCAGTGCTACCGGGACTAGCGGGAGGAGGATCGACGAGCAGTACTTC.

In DNA form, the CDR3 reads TGTGCCAGCAGCGAGCATCTGGGACAGGAGACAGATACGCAGTATTTT. This encodes CASSEHLGQETDTQYF. The chain has TRBV9 and TRBJ2-3, with 8 positions matching TRBD1. The junction had 9 bases not matched to a gene; V was cut back by 3 bases and J by 3 bases. Germline V gene sequence: CDR1 SGDLS, CDR2 YYNGEE. The CDR3 loop spans 16 amino acids.

In this sample, this clonotype turned up many times. The rearrangement joins TRBV6-5 to TRBJ1-1; 7 positions match TRBD1. CDR3 length equals 17 residues. Germline CDR1 and CDR2: MNHEY and SVGAGI. V lost 4 bases and J lost 2; bases outside the gene matches: 13. The CDR3 sequence: CASSSFPLGGGNTEAFF. Written as DNA, the CDR3 is TGTGCCAGCAGTTCTTTTCCCTTGGGAGGGGGCAACACTGAAGCTTTCTTT.

This clonotype has more than one count but fewer than ten. The chain recombines TRBV5-1 with TRBJ1-2, with D uncertain. The CDR3 is made up of 12 amino acids. Germline lookup yields CDR1 SGHRS and CDR2 YFSETQ. V was shortened by 8 bases and J by 8 bases, with 16 bases between the two germline ends. The CDR3 DNA follows: TGCGCCAGTCAGCGGGCGTCTAGGGGCTACACCTTC. Translated: CASQRASRGYTF.

The chain uses TRBV19 and TRBJ2-1; 14 nucleotides match TRBD2. The CDR3 contains 14 residues. Unmatched junction bases numbered 0, after V lost 3 bases and J lost 8 bases. The germline V gene encodes CDR1 LNHDA and CDR2 SQIVND (reference sequence). CDR3 protein: CASSMGLAGDEQFF. The CDR3 DNA reads as TGTGCCAGTAGTATGGGACTAGCGGGAGATGAGCAGTTCTTC.

This clonotype has just a few counts. V usage is TRBV12-3 or TRBV12-4 and J usage is TRBJ2-5; D is possibly TRBD2 (6 bases). Trimming removed 5 bases at V and 5 bases at J, with 21 bases between. The CDR3 is 16 residues long. The CDR3 spells CASSLRAGRGLETQYF. CDR3 nucleotide sequence: TGTGCCAGCAGTCTAAGGGCGGGACGGGGACTGGAGACCCAGTACTTC.

This chain connects TRBV7-2 to TRBJ1-1; D might be TRBD1 (6 bases). Germline V gene sequence: CDR1 SGHTA, CDR2 FQGNSA. This CDR3 contains 14 residues. V was shortened by 2 bases and J by 3 bases, with 10 bases between the two germline ends. CDR3 amino acids: CASSLWGADTEAFF. The DNA for the CDR3 is TGTGCCAGCAGCTTATGGGGGGCGGACACTGAAGCTTTCTTT.

J is TRBJ2-5 and V is TRBV9; possibly TRBD1 for D (5 bases). The CDR3 length is 15 residues. Germline V CDR1 and CDR2: SGDLS, YYNGEE. V was cut by 0 bases and J by 3 bases, with 12 bases left in between. CDR3 DNA: TGTGCCAGCAGCGTAGAGGGGCGGCGAGAAGAGACCCAGTACTTC. Translated: CASSVEGRREETQYF.

This clonotype was picked up many times. This rearrangement joins TRBV20-1 to TRBJ2-5; 9 positions match TRBD2. The ends lost 5 bases at V and 4 bases at J; junction bases unmatched: 5. The CDR3 loop spans 13 amino acids. In germline, CDR1 is DFQATT, CDR2 SNEGSKA (reference sequence). This CDR3 is CSALWREGETQYF. The CDR3 DNA sequence: TGCAGTGCTTTATGGCGGGAGGGAGAGACCCAGTACTTC.

This clonotype was detected only a few times. At one end, the junction sequence differs from germline, possibly due to a read error. V usage is TRBV12-3 or TRBV12-4 and J usage is TRBJ2-1, with 7 positions matching TRBD2. The CDR3 consists of 15 residues. The CDR3 is CASRLGTTSYNEQFF. Written as DNA, the CDR3 is TGTGCCAGCAGGTTAGGGACTACCTCCTACAATGAGCAGTTCTTC.

Sample share makes this clonotype medium-sized. The chain uses TRBV6-1 and TRBJ1-2; tentative D call: TRBD1 (5 bases). Germline lookup yields CDR1 MNHNS and CDR2 SASEGT. There are 17 residues in the CDR3. Trimming stripped 3 bases from V and 3 bases from J, with 20 bases between. CDR3 sequence: CASSDPGHLLSDYGYTF. The CDR3 nucleotides are TGTGCCAGCAGTGACCCCGGACACCTACTTTCTGACTATGGCTACACCTTC.

This clonotype occurred a few times. The chain employs TRBV18 and TRBJ1-1; 10 nucleotides match TRBD1. The CDR3 has 16 residues. CDR1 is KGHSH and CDR2 is LQKENI in the germline V gene. The V segment lost 0 bases and the J segment 10 bases; nucleotides outside the gene matches: 11. For the CDR3, the DNA is TGTGCCAGCTCACCACCGGGACAGGGGAGCCCCGACGGAGCTTTCTTT. Its translation is CASSPPGQGSPDGAFF. Complete variable domain (other parts from reference TRBV18 and TRBJ1-1): NAGVMQNPRHLVRRRGQEARLRCSPMKGHSHVYWYRQLPEEGLKFMVYLQKENIIDESGMPKERFSAEFPKEGPSILRIQQVVRGDSAAYFCASSPPGQGSPDGAFFGQGTRLTVV.

The chain is built from TRBV7-2 and TRBJ2-5, with no clear D. The CDR3 extends over 14 amino acids. V lost 2 bases and J lost 7, with 14 bases in between. Germline CDR1 and CDR2: SGHTA and FQGNSA. The CDR3 is CASSLTGPSGTQYF. The CDR3 DNA follows: TGTGCCAGCAGCTTAACGGGCCCGAGTGGGACCCAGTACTTC.

This clonotype was observed many times. V gene TRBV20-1 combines with J gene TRBJ1-5; D perhaps matches TRBD1 (5 bases). CDR1 DFQATT and CDR2 SNEGSKA come from the germline V gene (reference sequence). The CDR3 spans 13 residues. Trimming removed 0 bases at V and 8 bases at J, with 11 bases between. This chain's CDR3 is CSARDPGMEPQHF. CDR3 nucleotide sequence: TGCAGTGCTAGAGATCCAGGGATGGAGCCCCAGCATTTT.

There are a few counts of this clonotype. The chain carries TRBV10-3 and TRBJ2-2; 7 bases map to TRBD1. Trimming at V came to 4 bases and at J to 4 bases, leaving 3 bases not matched to a gene. The CDR3 covers 14 residues. Germline V gives CDR1 ENHRY, CDR2 SYGVKD. The CDR3 region has the DNA TGTGCCATCAGTGGAACAGGGGTCACCGGGGAGCTGTTTTTT. Translating it yields CAISGTGVTGELFF.

The V call is TRBV18, the J call TRBJ2-5, with a possible D match to TRBD2 (5 bases). The V end was cut by 2 bases, the J end by 5 bases, with 15 bases between. Germline values: CDR1 KGHSH, CDR2 LQKENI. The CDR3 consists of 15 residues. The CDR3 loop is CASSPGGGFGETQYF. The CDR3 region has the DNA TGTGCCAGCTCACCAGGAGGAGGTTTTGGGGAGACCCAGTACTTC.

V usage is TRBV4-1 and J usage is TRBJ2-1, with 10 nucleotides matching TRBD2. Trimming removed 0 bases from V and 6 bases from J; junction bases left unmatched: 5. Per the germline V gene, CDR1 is MGHRA and CDR2 is YSYEKL. CDR3 length: 16 residues. The CDR3 sequence: CASSQDRTSGSNEQFF. DNA of the CDR3: TGCGCCAGCAGCCAAGATAGGACTAGCGGATCCAATGAGCAGTTCTTC.

This clonotype was counted at least ten times. One junction end disagrees with the germline gene, perhaps due to a read error. This chain links TRBV7-7 with TRBJ2-3; 11 positions match TRBD2. Germline values: CDR1 SSHAT, CDR2 FNYEAQ (reference sequence). The CDR3 extends over 16 amino acids. The CDR3 sequence is CASSLSLAGGGDTQYF. Written as DNA, the CDR3 is TGTGCTAGCAGCTTAAGCCTAGCGGGAGGAGGAGATACGCAGTATTTT.

This clonotype was counted ten times or more. The chain employs TRBV12-3 or TRBV12-4 and TRBJ2-3; tentatively, D is TRBD2 (6 bases). The CDR3 loop spans 13 amino acids. The V gene lost 7 bases and the J gene lost 2 bases, with 10 bases spanning the gap. CDR3 nucleotides: TGTGCCAGCACCGGACTACTCACAGATACGCAGTATTTT. It codes for CASTGLLTDTQYF.

The CDR3 coding sequence is TGTGCCAGCAGGGAGATGGGGTTCAATTCACCCCTCCACTTT. Its protein is CASREMGFNSPLHF. This chain connects TRBV7-2 to TRBJ1-6; D unclear. The V gene's germline CDR1 is SGHTA and CDR2 FQGNSA. The CDR3 is made up of 14 amino acids. The germline V and J ends were trimmed by 6 bases and 7 bases, with 13 bases remaining between them. Drawing the rest from reference TRBV7-2 and TRBJ1-6, the complete variable domain is GAGVSQSPSNKVTEKGKDVELRCDPISGHTALYWYRQSLGQGLEFLIYFQGNSAPDKSGLPSDRFSAERTGGSVSTLTIQRTQQEDSAVYLCASREMGFNSPLHFGNGTRLTVT.

Notes on this clonotype: The junction departs from germline at one end; a sequencing error may be responsible. V usage is TRBV13 and J usage is TRBJ1-1; tentative D call: TRBD1 (6 bases). This CDR3 is built from 14 residues. CDR1 and CDR2 (germline): PRHDT, FYEKMQ (reference sequence). CDR3 sequence: CASSRNRVGTESFF. CDR3 coding DNA: TGTGCCAGCAGCCGAAACAGGGTGGGCACTGAATCTTTCTTT.

This clonotype was observed at least ten times. The V gene is TRBV29-1, the J gene TRBJ2-1; 8 bases fit TRBD2. Germline V lookup: CDR1 SQVTM, CDR2 ANQGSEA. The CDR3 totals 14 residues. V gave up 7 bases and J gave up 6 bases; unmatched junction bases: 11. The CDR3 nucleotides are TGCAGCGGTACTACTAGCGGTCGGTTCAATGAGCAGTTCTTC. Translation gives CSGTTSGRFNEQFF.

The chain is built from TRBV28 and TRBJ2-6, with D uncertain. The germline V gene encodes CDR1 MDHEN and CDR2 SYDVKM. CDR3 length: 16 amino acids. With 3 bases removed from V and 0 bases from J, the gap between germline ends came to 9 bases. CDR3 coding DNA: TGTGCCAGCAGTTTTTTCGGTTTCTCTGGGGCCAACGTCCTGACTTTC. The encoded protein is CASSFFGFSGANVLTF.

This clonotype was detected many times. The chain combines TRBV9 with TRBJ2-1, with D perhaps TRBD2 (7 bases). Trimming pared 5 bases from V and 6 bases from J, leaving 12 bases between. CDR1 SGDLS and CDR2 YYNGEE come from the germline V gene. CDR3 length: 13 amino acids. CDR3 residues: CASRGGEANEQFF. The CDR3 bases are TGTGCCAGCAGAGGGGGGGAGGCCAATGAGCAGTTCTTC.

For this clonotype: Just one base apart from a much larger clone, this may be a read error. The chain employs TRBV6-4 and TRBJ2-1, with 10 bases lining up with TRBD2. Trimming removed 1 base from V and 4 bases from J; junction bases left unmatched: 4. CDR3 length: 16 residues. Germline V gene sequence: CDR1 MRHNA, CDR2 SNTAGT. In DNA, the CDR3 is TGTGCCAGCAGTGACTTAGGGACTAGCGAGTACAATGAGCAGTTCTTC. It yields the protein CASSDLGTSEYNEQFF.

This clonotype has only a few counts. V gene TRBV27 combines with J gene TRBJ2-7; 11 bases align to TRBD2. Germline trimming cut 1 base from V and 2 bases from J; bases unmatched to any gene: 7. Germline CDR1 is MNHEY and CDR2 is SMNVEV (reference sequence). The CDR3 contains 17 residues. The CDR3 loop reads CASSLLGLAGGAYEQYF. The CDR3, as DNA: TGTGCCAGCAGTTTATTGGGCCTAGCGGGAGGCGCCTACGAGCAGTACTTC.